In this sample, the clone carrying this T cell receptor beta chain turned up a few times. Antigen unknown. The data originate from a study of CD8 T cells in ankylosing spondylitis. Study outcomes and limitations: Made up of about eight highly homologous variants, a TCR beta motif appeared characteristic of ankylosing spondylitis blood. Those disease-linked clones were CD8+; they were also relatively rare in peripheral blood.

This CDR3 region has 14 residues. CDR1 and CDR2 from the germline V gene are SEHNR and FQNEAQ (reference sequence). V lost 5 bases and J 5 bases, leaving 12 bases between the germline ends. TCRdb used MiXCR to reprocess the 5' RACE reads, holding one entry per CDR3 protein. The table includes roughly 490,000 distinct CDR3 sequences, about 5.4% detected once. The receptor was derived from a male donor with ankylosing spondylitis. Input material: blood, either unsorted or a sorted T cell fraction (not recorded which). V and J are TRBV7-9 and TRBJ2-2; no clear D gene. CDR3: CASSIGMETGELFF. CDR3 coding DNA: TGTGCCAGCAGCATTGGGATGGAGACCGGGGAGCTGTTTTTT. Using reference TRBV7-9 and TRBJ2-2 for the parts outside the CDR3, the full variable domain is DTGVSQNPRHKITKRGQNVTFRCDPISEHNRLYWYRQTLGQGPEFLTYFQNEAQLEKSRLLSDRFSAERPKGSFSTLEIQRTEQGDSAMYLCASSIGMETGELFFGEGSRLTVL.